These T cell receptor beta chains were read from a single sample in a study of T cell responses to AZD1222 COVID-19 vaccine. Measured with immunoSEQ multiplex PCR; TCRdb has only the in-frame clones, and not every one. The table has about 130,000 clones, about 90% seen once. The material sequenced was peripheral blood, taken on day 0 of MenACWY control vaccination. These receptors came from an adult in good health. CDR3s include the opening cysteine and the closing phenylalanine or tryptophan.

v_call	cdr3_length	cdr3_aa
TRBV2	15	CASTPATGGYSPLHF
TRBV24-1	12	CATSDGPYEQYF
TRBV5-1	15	CASSSSGVPYNEQFF
TRBV5-1	14	CASSLAVGPGELFF
TRBV29-1	18	CSVARSLSSGGVGGEQYF
TRBV27	15	CASREAVAVTYEQYF
TRBV7-7	17	CASSPVGDSGGADTQYF
TRBV3-1/TRBV3-2	17	CASSPSPGLAGRNEQFF
TRBV6-4	14	CASSATEDTGELFF
TRBV19	16	CASSGRVVSGANVLTF
TRBV23-1	15	CASRCGTSGYNEQFF
TRBV5-6	12	CASSLAAGELFF
TRBV2	12	CASSEPGETQYF
TRBV28	13	CASSFEWRQPQHF
TRBV12-5	17	CASGLVEEANVVNEQFF
TRBV7-2	14	CASSSSPRSSPLHF
TRBV5-1	17	CASSLTGLAGVGETQYF
TRBV9	16	CASSVAPNQQVTEAFF
TRBV28	12	CASSFAAGGYTF
TRBV10-2	14	CASTGGRLTDTQYF
TRBV27	13	CASRFRSGNTIYF
TRBV21-1	18	CASSKLQREGPPYNEQFF
TRBV27	16	CASSFRLAGGTGELFF
TRBV30	14	CAWRRGFSTDTQYF
TRBV30	14	CAWGDRGSNQPQHF
TRBV19	16	CASNRDTPRRNTEAFF
TRBV6-5	14	CASSTGRRNTEAFF
TRBV20-1	15	CSAGAQTIVSSEQYF
TRBV7-3	12	CASSLYTGEQFF
TRBV2	13	CASSRDRTHEQYF
TRBV15	17	CATSRAPGQGDTGELFF
TRBV5-1	14	CASSLGDRNYEQYF
TRBV7-9	16	CASSYTGTGLSYEQYF
TRBV21-1	14	CASGIPWYNSPLHF
TRBV7-9	14	CASSLGVGLLEQYF
TRBV9	15	CASSLLGHHLNEQFF
TRBV12-3/TRBV12-4	13	CASSFGQNTEAFF